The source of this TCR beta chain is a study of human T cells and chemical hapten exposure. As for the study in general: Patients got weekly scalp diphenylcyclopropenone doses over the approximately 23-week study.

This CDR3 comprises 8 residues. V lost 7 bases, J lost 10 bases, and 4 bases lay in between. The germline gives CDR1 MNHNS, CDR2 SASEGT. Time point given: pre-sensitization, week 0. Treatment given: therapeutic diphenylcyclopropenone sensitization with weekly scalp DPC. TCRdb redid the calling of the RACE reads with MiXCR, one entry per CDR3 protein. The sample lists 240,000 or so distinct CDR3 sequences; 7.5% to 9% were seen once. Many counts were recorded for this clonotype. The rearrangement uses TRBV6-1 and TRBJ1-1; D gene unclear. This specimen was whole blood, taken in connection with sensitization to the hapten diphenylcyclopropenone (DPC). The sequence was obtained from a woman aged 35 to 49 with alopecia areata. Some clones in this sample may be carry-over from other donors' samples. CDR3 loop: CASNGAFF. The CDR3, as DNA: TGTGCCAGCAATGGAGCTTTCTTT.